Given below is one T cell receptor (beta chain) in context. What it binds is unknown. Repertoires were generated with immunoSEQ multiplex PCR, while TCRdb's copy carries only in-frame clones and drops some. This repertoire shows 150,000 to 250,000 clones, about 79% found once; its top ten account for about an eighth. These data are taken from a study of cytomegalovirus exposure and HLA in healthy donors. General study results and limits: Confirmation in vitro established that a few CMV-associated chains were specific for CMV antigens. The study recorded about 150 TCR beta chains that were cytomegalovirus-associated. Most TCR sequences proved rare, with some public TCRs found in many donors.

The donors were in the roughly 120-subject validation cohort, distinct from the 666-subject first cohort. What was sequenced was PBMCs. The TCR sequence derives from a woman aged 25 to 39 in good health and CMV-seropositive.

The CDR3: CASSHPTDNEQFF. The DNA for the CDR3 is TGTGCCAGCAGCCACCCAACGGACAATGAGCAGTTCTTC. This chain joins TRBV11-3 and TRBJ2-1; D gene uncertain. The germline V gene encodes CDR1 SGHNT and CDR2 YENEEA. CDR3 length equals 13 residues. V shed 5 bases and J shed 5 bases, with 10 bases lying between them.